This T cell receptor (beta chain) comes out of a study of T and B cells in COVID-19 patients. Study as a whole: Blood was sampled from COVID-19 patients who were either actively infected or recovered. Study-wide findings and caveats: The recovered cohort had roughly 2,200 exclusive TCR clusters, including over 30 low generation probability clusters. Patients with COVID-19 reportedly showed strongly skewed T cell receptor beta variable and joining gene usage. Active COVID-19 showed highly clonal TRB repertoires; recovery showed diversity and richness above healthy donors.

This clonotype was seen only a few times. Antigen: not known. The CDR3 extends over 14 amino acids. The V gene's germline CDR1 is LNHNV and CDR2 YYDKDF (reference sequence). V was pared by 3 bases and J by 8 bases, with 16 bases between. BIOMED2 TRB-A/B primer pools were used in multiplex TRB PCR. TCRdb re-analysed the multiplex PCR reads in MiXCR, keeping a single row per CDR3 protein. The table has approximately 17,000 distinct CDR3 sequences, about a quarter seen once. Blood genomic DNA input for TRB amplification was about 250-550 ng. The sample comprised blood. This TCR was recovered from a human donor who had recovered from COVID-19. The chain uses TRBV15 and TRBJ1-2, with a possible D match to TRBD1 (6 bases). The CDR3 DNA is TGTGCCACCAGCAGTCTTGGGACACGGGTCGGCTACACCTTC. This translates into CATSSLGTRVGYTF.